The T cell receptor beta chain under discussion was sequenced for a study of T cell changes during pregnancy in multiple sclerosis. Only in-frame clones appear in the TCRdb table, and some are missing; sequencing was by immunoSEQ multiplex PCR. The table has tens of thousands of clones, just over 90% seen once. Germline trimming cut 6 bases from V and 5 bases from J; bases unmatched to any gene: 4. Germline assignment: CDR1 MNHEY and CDR2 SMNVEV (reference sequence). The CDR3 length is 13 residues. The starting material was peripheral blood, obtained after pregnancy. The chain carries TRBV27 and TRBJ2-5; 9 positions match TRBD1. This TCR was sampled from a female donor with multiple sclerosis, enrolled in a pregnancy study. DNA of the CDR3: TGTGCCAGCAGGGGGACAGGGAGGGAGACCCAGTACTTC. Its translation is CASRGTGRETQYF.